These 4 T cell receptor beta chains were sequenced from one sample in a study of a mutant IDH1 vaccine in newly diagnosed glioma. Assay: immunoSEQ multiplex PCR; the TCRdb copy retains only in-frame clones and omits some. The sample contains about 43,000 clones, approximately 84% of which appear only once. Which antigens these TCRs recognize remains unknown. Time point: week 23, last vaccination. Vaccinated patients received 300 ug of mutant IDH1 20-mer peptide per dose, with topical imiquimod. The sample consisted of PBMCs, taken from a glioma patient whose treatment included an IDH1 peptide vaccine. Every receptor here comes from a woman under 30 with glioma. Some clones in this sample may be carry-over from other donors' samples.

The rearrangement uses TRBV4-1 and TRBJ2-1; TRBD1 agrees at 9 bases. The CDR3 is made up of 15 amino acids. Germline assignment: CDR1 MGHRA and CDR2 YSYEKL. V gave up 3 bases and J gave up 7 bases; unmatched junction bases: 7. CDR3 DNA: TGCGCCAGCAGCCAGAAACAGGGGGCCGGGAATGAGCAGTTCTTC. Translating it yields CASSQKQGAGNEQFF.

CDR3 amino acids: CASGRRAGWRLYGYTF. DNA for the CDR3: TGTGCCAGTGGTCGTCGGGCAGGGTGGAGACTCTATGGCTACACCTTC. This sequence joins TRBV19 and TRBJ1-2; TRBD1 is a possible D gene (5 bases). There are 16 residues in the CDR3. The germline CDR1 and CDR2 sequences are LNHDA and SQIVND (reference sequence). V was shortened by 8 bases and J by 4 bases, with 23 bases between the two germline ends.

This chain connects TRBV19 to TRBJ2-2; D may be TRBD2 (5 bases). CDR3 length: 12 amino acids. Germline CDR1 and CDR2: LNHDA and SQIVND (reference sequence). The CDR3 spells CVTSGETGELFF. The CDR3 bases are TGTGTAACGTCCGGGGAAACTGGGGAGCTGTTTTTT. Drawing the rest from reference TRBV19 and TRBJ2-2, the complete variable domain is DGGITQSPKYLFRKEGQNVTLSCEQNLNHDAMYWYRQDPGQGLRLIYYSQIVNDFQKGDIAEGYSVSREKKESFPLTVTSAQKNPTAFYLCVTSGETGELFFGEGSRLTVL.

The sample holds a few counts of this clone. The genes are TRBV30 and TRBJ1-2; D is unresolved. This CDR3 has 11 amino acids. V was shortened by 3 bases and J by 8 bases, with 10 bases between the two germline ends. The germline V gene has CDR1 GTSNPN and CDR2 SVGIG (reference sequence). In DNA form, the CDR3 reads TGTGCCTGGAGGGATTTTAGCGGCTACACCTTC. It encodes CAWRDFSGYTF. The complete variable domain, with remaining parts taken from reference TRBV30 and TRBJ1-2, reads SQTIHQWPATLVQPVGSPLSLECTVEGTSNPNLYWYRQAAGRGLQLLFYSVGIGQISSEVPQNLSASRPQDRQFILSSKKLLLSDSGFYLCAWRDFSGYTFGSGTRLTVV.